This TCR beta chain came from a study of blood T cell repertoires in COVID-19. Across the study: The samples span acute and convalescent COVID-19 from the United States, Italy and Spain. From T cells, B-cell-depleted T cells, or PBMCs came the material, which was cDNA or gDNA.

Germline V CDR1 and CDR2: ENHRY, SYGVKD. The V gene lost 0 bases and the J gene lost 2 bases, with 10 bases spanning the gap. This CDR3 spans 15 amino acids. Data came from immunoSEQ multiplex PCR; TCRdb stores just in-frame clones and leaves some out. The repertoire holds roughly 120,000 clones, with approximately 83% as singletons. Notes on this clone: Other nucleotide sequences in the sample specify the same CDR3.

This sequence joins TRBV10-3 and TRBJ1-2, with TRBD1 as a possible D gene (5 bases). The sequence was collected from a man older than 75 with acute or convalescent COVID-19. The specimen was peripheral blood. CDR3: CAISESGGPNYGYTF. CDR3 DNA sequence: TGTGCCATCAGTGAGTCCGGGGGACCCAACTATGGCTACACCTTC.